This note documents a single T cell receptor (beta chain) sequence. The antigen is unknown. This sample was included in a study of cytotoxic CD8 clonotypes in ibrutinib-treated CLL. Study background: Timing of response sample collection was a median about twelve months after treatment start, with a range of 6 to 36. Overall study results and limits: Exceeding age-matched healthy donors, baseline clonality also tracked the counts of circulating CD8+ T cells. Rising at ibrutinib response, clonality subsequently fell back toward baseline at progression.

Generated by immunoSEQ multiplex PCR, the TCRdb table keeps only in-frame clones and is missing some. The sample records 90,000 to 95,000 clones, over 60% being singletons. Cryopreserved PBMCs provided roughly 2 micrograms of genomic DNA for the TCR beta libraries. The CDR3 extends over 14 amino acids. V dropped 7 bases and J dropped 0; count of bases not matched to a gene: 2. Germline V CDR1 and CDR2: PRHDT, FYEKMQ (reference sequence). J is TRBJ2-1 and V is TRBV13; 8 positions agree with TRBD1. The material was PBMCs, obtained after 24 months of ibrutinib treatment. The receptor was isolated from a human donor with chronic lymphocytic leukemia. DNA of the CDR3: TGTGCCAGCACCGACAGGGGCTCCTACAATGAGCAGTTCTTC. This sequence encodes CASTDRGSYNEQFF.